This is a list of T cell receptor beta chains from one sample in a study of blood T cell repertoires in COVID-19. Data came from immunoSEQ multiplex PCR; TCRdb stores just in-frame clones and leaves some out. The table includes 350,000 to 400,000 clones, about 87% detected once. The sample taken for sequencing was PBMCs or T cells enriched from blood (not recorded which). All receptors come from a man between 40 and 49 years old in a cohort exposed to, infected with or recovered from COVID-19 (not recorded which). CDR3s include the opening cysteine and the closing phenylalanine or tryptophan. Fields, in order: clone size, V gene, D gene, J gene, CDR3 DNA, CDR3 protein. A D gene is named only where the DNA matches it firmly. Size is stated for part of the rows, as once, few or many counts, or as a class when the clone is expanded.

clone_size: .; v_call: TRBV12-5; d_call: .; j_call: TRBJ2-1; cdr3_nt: TGTGCTAGTGGTTTAGAGCCCGGGGGTGAGCAGTTCTTC; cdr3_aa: CASGLEPGGEQFF
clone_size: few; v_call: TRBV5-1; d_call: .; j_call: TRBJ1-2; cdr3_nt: TGCGCCAGCAGCTTGGCCCCGGCGGTAGCTAACTATGGCTACACCTTC; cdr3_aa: CASSLAPAVANYGYTF
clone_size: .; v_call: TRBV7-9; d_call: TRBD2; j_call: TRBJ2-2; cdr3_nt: TGTGCCAGCAGCGCCCCTAGCGGGAGGGGGCTAACCGGGGAGCTGTTTTTT; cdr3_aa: CASSAPSGRGLTGELFF
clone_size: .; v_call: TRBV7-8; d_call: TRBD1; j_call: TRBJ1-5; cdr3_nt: TGTGCCAGCAGCCAACAGGGGCTTGGCCCCCAGCATTTT; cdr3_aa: CASSQQGLGPQHF
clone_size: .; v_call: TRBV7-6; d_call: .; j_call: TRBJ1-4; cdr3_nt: TGTGCCAGCAGCTTAGATAGGGGAATTAATGAAAAACTGTTTTTT; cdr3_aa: CASSLDRGINEKLFF
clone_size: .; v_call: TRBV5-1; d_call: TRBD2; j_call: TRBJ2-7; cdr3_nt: TGCGCCAGCAGCTCTTGGACTAGCGGGAGCTACGAGCAGTACTTC; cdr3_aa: CASSSWTSGSYEQYF
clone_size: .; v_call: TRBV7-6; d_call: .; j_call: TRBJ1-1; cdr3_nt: TGTGCCAGCAGCTTATCCCAGGGCATGAACACTGAAGCTTTCTTT; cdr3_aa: CASSLSQGMNTEAFF
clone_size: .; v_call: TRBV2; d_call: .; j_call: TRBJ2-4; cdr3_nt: TGTGCCAGCAGTGCCCAGGATAACATTCAGTACTTC; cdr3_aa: CASSAQDNIQYF
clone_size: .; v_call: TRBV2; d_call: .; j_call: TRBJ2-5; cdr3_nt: TGTGCCAGCAGCGCTAGCGCTATGATTCAAGAGACCCAGTACTTC; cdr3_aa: CASSASAMIQETQYF
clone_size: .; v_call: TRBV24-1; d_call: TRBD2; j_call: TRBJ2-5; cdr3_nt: TGTGCCACCAGTGAATCGGGACTAGCGGGATTAGAGACCCAGTACTTC; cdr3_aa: CATSESGLAGLETQYF
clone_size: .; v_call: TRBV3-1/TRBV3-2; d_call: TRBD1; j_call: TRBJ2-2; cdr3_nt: TGTGCCAGCAGAGACAGGGGGCACGGGGAGCTGTTTTTT; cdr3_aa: CASRDRGHGELFF
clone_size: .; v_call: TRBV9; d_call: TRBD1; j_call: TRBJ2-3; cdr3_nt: TGTGCCAGCAGCGTAAACGACAGGGGCACAGATACGCAGTATTTT; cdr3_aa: CASSVNDRGTDTQYF
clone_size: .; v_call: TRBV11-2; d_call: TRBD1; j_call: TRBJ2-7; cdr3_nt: TGTGCCAGCAGCTTCCCCGGGACAGGGGGCTACGAGCAGTACTTC; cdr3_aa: CASSFPGTGGYEQYF
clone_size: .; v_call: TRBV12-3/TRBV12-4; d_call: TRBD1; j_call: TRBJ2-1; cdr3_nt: TGTGCCAGCAGCTCCGACAGGGCACAGCAGTTCTTC; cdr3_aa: CASSSDRAQQFF
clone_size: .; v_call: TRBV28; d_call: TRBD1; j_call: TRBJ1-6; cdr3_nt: TGTGCCAGCAATCCTTCCCAGGGGGCGCGTAATTCACCCCTCCACTTT; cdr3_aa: CASNPSQGARNSPLHF
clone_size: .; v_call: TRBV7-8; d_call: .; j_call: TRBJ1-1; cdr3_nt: TGTGCCAGCAGCCCAAGGGGGAGTTGGAACACTGAAGCTTTCTTT; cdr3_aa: CASSPRGSWNTEAFF
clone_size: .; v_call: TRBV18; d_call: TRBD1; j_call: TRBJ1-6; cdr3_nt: TGTGCCAGCTCACCAGACAGGGGGCGTTCACCCCTCCACTTT; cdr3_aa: CASSPDRGRSPLHF
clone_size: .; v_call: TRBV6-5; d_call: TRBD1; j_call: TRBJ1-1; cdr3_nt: TGTGCCAGCAGTTACTCCGGTACAGGGGGAGAGGCTTTCTTT; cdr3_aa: CASSYSGTGGEAFF
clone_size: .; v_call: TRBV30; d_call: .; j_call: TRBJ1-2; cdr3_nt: TGTGCCTGGAGTGGATCGAGGCAGAACTATGGCTACACCTTC; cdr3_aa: CAWSGSRQNYGYTF
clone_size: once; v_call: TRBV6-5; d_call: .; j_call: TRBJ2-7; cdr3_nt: TGTGCCAGCGGAGGTCCTCTCTCCTACGAGCAGTACTTC; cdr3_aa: CASGGPLSYEQYF
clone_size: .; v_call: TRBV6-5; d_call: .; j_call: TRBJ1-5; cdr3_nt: TGTGCCAGCAGCCCGACCAGGGGTGGGCAGCCCCAGCATTTT; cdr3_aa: CASSPTRGGQPQHF
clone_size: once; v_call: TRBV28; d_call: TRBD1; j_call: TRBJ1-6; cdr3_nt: TGTGCCAGCACCTCCATTCTTACCGGGACAGCCAATTCACCCCTCCACTTT; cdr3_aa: CASTSILTGTANSPLHF
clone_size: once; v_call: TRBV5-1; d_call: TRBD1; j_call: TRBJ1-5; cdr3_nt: TGCGCCAGCAGGTCCGGGACAGGGGACAATCAGCCCCAGCATTTT; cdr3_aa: CASRSGTGDNQPQHF
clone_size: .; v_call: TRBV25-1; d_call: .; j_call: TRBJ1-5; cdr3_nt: TGTGCCAGCAGTTTTCAGGGAGGGCCCCAGCATTTT; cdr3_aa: CASSFQGGPQHF
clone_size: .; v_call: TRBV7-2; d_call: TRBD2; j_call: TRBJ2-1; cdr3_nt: TGTGCCAGCAGCTTAGATAGACTAGCGGGGTACAATGAGCAGTTCTTC; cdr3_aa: CASSLDRLAGYNEQFF
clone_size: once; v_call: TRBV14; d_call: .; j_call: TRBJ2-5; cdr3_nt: TGTGCCAGCAGCCAACCCGGAGCTACCCAGTACTTC; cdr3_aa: CASSQPGATQYF
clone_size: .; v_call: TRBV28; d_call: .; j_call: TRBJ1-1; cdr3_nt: TGTGCCAGCAGTTTGGCCGGGGGGGGCACTGAAGCTTTCTTT; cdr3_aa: CASSLAGGGTEAFF
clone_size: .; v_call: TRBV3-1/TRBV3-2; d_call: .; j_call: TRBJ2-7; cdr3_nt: TGTGCCAGCAGCCTTAGCGGAAACTACGAGCAGTACTTC; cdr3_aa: CASSLSGNYEQYF
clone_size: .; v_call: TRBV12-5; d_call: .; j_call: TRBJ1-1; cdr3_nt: TGTGCTAGTGGTTTGGCCCGACAGATTGAAGCTTTCTTT; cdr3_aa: CASGLARQIEAFF
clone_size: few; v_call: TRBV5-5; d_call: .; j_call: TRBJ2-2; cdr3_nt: TGTGCCAGCAGCCGGCCCCGGGGAGCGAACACCGGGGAGCTGTTTTTT; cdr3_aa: CASSRPRGANTGELFF
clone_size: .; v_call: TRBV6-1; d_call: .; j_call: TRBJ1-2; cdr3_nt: TGTGCCAGCAGTGAAGCGGCTGGGAGCTATGGCTACACCTTC; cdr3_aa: CASSEAAGSYGYTF
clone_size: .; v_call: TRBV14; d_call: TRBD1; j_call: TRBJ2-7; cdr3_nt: TGTGCCAGCAGCGGACAGGGGGCCTCCTACGAGCAGTACTTC; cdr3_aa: CASSGQGASYEQYF
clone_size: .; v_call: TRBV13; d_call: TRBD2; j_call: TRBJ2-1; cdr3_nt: TGTGCCAGCAGCTCAGCGGGAGGGGGTGACAATGAGCAGTTCTTC; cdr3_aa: CASSSAGGGDNEQFF
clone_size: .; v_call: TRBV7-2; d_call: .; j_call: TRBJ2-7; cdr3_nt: TGTGCCAGCAGCACCCTATGGGCCCACGAGCAGTACTTC; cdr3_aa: CASSTLWAHEQYF
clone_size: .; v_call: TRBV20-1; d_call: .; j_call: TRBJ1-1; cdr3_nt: TGCAGTGCTAGTCGGGTTGCCACTGAAGCTTTCTTT; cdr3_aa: CSASRVATEAFF
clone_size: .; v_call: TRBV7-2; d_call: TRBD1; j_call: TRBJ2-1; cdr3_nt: TGTGCCAGCAGCCCGACAGGGGGAAGCTCCTACAATGAGCAGTTCTTC; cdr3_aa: CASSPTGGSSYNEQFF
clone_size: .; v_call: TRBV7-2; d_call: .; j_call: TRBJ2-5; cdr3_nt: TGTGCCAGCAGCTTAGCGGGGACTTTTGAGACCCAGTACTTC; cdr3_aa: CASSLAGTFETQYF
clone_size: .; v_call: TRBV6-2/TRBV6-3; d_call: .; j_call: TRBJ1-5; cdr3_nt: TGTGCCAGCAGTTACCCAGAAACAGGGCCCCCGGTAGATCAGCCCCAGCATTTT; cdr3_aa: CASSYPETGPPVDQPQHF
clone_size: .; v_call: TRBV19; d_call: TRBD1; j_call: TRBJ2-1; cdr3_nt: TGTGCCAGTAGTATAGACGGACAGGGCCACAATGAGCAGTTCTTC; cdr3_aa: CASSIDGQGHNEQFF
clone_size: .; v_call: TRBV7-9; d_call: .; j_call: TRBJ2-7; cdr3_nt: TGTGCCAGCAGCTCTACCTACGAGCAGTACTTC; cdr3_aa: CASSSTYEQYF
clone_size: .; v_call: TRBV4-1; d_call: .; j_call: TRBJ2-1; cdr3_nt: TGCGCCAGCAGCCAAGGCGCGGGACCCTTATACAATGAGCAGTTCTTC; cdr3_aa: CASSQGAGPLYNEQFF
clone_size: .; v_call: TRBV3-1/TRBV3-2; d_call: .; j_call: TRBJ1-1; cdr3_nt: TGTGCCAGCAGCCTCCGACAGATGAACACTGAAGCTTTCTTT; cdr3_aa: CASSLRQMNTEAFF
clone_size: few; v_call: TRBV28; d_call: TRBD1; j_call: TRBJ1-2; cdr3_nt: TGTGCCAGCCGAACAGGGGAGTACTATGGCTACACCTTC; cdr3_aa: CASRTGEYYGYTF
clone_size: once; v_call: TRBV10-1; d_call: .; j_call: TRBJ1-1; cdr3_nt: TGCGCCAGCAGTGAGTTGAGGTCGGTGAACACTGAAGCTTTCTTT; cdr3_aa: CASSELRSVNTEAFF
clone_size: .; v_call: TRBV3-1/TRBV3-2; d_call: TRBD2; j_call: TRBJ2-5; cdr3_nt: TGTGCCAGCAGACTAGCGGGAGGCGAGGAGACCCAGTACTTC; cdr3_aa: CASRLAGGEETQYF
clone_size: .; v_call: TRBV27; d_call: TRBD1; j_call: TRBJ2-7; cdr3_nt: TGTGCCAGCGGGACAGGGCCTTACGAGCAGTACTTC; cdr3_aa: CASGTGPYEQYF
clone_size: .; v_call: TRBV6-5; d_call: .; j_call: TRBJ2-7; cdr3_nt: TGTGCCAGCCGAACTAGCTCCCTCTACGAGCAGTACTTC; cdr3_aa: CASRTSSLYEQYF
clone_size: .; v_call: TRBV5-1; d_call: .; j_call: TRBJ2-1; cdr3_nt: TGCGCCAGCAGCCCTCCAGGGGTTGAGCAGTTCTTC; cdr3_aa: CASSPPGVEQFF
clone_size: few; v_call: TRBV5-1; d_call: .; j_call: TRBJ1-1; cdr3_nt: TGCGCCAGCAGCCAAACCGGGACATGGAACACTGAAGCTTTCTTT; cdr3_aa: CASSQTGTWNTEAFF
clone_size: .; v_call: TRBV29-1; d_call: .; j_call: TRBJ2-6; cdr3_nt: TGCAGCGTTGAAGCCGCGACTGGGGCCAACGTCCTGACTTTC; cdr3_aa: CSVEAATGANVLTF
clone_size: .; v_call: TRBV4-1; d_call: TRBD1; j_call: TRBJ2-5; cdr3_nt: TGCGCCAGCAGCCAAGACTCGGGGATTGTCGGGACAGGGACCCAAGAGACCCAGTACTTC; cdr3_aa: CASSQDSGIVGTGTQETQYF
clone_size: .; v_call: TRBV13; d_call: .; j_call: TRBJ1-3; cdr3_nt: TGTGCCAGCAGGAGGAAAGTAAACACCGGAAACACCATATATTTT; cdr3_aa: CASRRKVNTGNTIYF
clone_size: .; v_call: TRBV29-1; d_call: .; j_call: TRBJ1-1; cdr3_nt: TGCAGCGTTGAAGATCTCCCAGTGGTTGAAGCTTTCTTT; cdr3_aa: CSVEDLPVVEAFF
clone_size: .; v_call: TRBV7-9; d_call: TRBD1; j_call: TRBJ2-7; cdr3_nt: TGTGCCAGCAGCTTAAGGACAGGGGGCTACGAGCAGTACTTC; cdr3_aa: CASSLRTGGYEQYF
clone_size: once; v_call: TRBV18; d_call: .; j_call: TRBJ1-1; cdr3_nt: TGTGCCAGCTCACCGACCCTGGGCAGCACTGAAGCTTTCTTT; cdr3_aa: CASSPTLGSTEAFF
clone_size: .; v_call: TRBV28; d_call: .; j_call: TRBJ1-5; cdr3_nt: TGTGCCAGCAGTCCACCTCCAGAAAGTGGCAATCAGCCCCAGCATTTT; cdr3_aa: CASSPPPESGNQPQHF
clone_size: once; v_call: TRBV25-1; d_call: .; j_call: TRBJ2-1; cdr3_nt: TGTGCCAGCAGTGGGGCACACGCGGGGATTGAGCAGTTCTTC; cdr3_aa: CASSGAHAGIEQFF